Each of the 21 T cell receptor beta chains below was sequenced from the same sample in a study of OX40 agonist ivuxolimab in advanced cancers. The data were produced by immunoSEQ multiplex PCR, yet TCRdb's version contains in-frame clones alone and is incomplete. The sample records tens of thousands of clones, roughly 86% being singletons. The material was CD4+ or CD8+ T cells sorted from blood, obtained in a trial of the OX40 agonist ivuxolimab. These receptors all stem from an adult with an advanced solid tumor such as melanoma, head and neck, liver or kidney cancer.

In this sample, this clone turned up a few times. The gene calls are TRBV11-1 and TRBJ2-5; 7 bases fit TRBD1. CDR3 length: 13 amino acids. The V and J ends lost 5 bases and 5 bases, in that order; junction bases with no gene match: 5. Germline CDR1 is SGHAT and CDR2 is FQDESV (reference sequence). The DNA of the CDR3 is TGTGCCAGCAGCCGACAGGGTCACGAGACCCAGTACTTC. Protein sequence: CASSRQGHETQYF.

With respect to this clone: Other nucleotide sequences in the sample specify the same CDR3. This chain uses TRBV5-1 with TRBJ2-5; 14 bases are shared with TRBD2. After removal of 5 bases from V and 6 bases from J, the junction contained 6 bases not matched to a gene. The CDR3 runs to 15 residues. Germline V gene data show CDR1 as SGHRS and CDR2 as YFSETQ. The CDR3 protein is CASSDGTSGRKTQYF. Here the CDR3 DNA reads TGCGCCAGCAGTGACGGGACTAGCGGGAGAAAGACCCAGTACTTC.

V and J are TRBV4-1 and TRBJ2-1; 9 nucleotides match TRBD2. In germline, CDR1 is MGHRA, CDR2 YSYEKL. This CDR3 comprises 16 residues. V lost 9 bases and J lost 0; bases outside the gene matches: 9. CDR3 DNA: TGCGCCAGTCGATCCCTTAGCGGGAGCTCCTACAATGAGCAGTTCTTC. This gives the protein CASRSLSGSSYNEQFF.

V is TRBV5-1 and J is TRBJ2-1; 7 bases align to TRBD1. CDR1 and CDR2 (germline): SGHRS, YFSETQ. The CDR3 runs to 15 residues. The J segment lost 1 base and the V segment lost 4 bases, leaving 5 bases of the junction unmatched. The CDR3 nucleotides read TGCGCCAGCAGCCTACTGACAGGGTCCTACAATGAGCAGTTCTTC. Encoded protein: CASSLLTGSYNEQFF.

Written as DNA, the CDR3 is TGTGCCAGCAGTGACCTTGAGAAACTGTTTTTT. As protein: CASSDLEKLFF. This chain uses TRBV2 with TRBJ1-4; no reliable D call. This CDR3 contains 11 residues. The germline V gene encodes CDR1 SNHLY and CDR2 FYNNEI. V lost 3 bases to trimming and J lost 11 bases, with 7 bases between them.

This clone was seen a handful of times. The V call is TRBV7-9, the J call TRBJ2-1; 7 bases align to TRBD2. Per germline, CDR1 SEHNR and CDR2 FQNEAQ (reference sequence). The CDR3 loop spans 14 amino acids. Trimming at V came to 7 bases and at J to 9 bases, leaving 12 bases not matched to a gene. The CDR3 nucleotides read TGTGCCAGCACCTTCCAAGGCGGGGGTACTGAGCAGTTCTTC. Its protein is CASTFQGGGTEQFF. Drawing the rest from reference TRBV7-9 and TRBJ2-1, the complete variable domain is DTGVSQNPRHKITKRGQNVTFRCDPISEHNRLYWYRQTLGQGPEFLTYFQNEAQLEKSRLLSDRFSAERPKGSFSTLEIQRTEQGDSAMYLCASTFQGGGTEQFFGPGTRLTVL.

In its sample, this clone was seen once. This CDR3 reads CSARQGSDTGELFF. The DNA for the CDR3 is TGCAGCGCGAGACAGGGTAGCGACACCGGGGAGCTGTTTTTT. This chain links TRBV29-1 with TRBJ2-2; 7 bases line up with TRBD1. The germline V gene has CDR1 SQVTM and CDR2 ANQGSEA. V lost 7 bases and J lost 3; bases outside the gene matches: 8. The CDR3 is 14 residues long.

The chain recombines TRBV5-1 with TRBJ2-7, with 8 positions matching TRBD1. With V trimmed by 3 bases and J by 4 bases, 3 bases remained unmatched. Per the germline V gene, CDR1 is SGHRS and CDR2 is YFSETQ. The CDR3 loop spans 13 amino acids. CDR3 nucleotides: TGCGCCAGCAGCTCAAACAGGGGGTACGAGCAGTACTTC. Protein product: CASSSNRGYEQYF.

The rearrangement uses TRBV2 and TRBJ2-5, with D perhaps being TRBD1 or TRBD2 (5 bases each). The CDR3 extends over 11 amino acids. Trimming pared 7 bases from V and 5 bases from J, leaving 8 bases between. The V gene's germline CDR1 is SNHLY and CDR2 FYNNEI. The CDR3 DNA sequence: TGTGCCAGCACGGGGCGGGAGACCCAGTACTTC. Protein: CASTGRETQYF.

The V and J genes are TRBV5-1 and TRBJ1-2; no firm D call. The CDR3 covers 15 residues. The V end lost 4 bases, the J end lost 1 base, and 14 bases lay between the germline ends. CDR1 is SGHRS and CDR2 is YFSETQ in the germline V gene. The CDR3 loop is CASSQSFGVNYGYTF. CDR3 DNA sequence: TGCGCCAGCAGCCAGTCGTTCGGGGTTAACTATGGCTACACCTTC.

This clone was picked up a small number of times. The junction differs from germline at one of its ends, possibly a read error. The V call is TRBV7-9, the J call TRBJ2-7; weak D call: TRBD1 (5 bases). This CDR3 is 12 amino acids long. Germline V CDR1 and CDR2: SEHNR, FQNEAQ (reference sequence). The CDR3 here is CASSLGYQGGEF. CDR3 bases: TGTGCCAGCAGCTTAGGGTACCAGGGTGGAGAATTC.

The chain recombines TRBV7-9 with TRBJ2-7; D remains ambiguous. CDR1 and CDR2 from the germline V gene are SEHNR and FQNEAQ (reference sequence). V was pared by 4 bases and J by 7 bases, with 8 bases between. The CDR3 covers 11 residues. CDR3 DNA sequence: TGTGCCAGCAGCTCCTATCCTGAGCAGTACTTC. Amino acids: CASSSYPEQYF.

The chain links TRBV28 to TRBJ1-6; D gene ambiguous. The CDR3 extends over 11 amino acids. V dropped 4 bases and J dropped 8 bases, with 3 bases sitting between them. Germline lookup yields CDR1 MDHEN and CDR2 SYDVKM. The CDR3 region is CASSWDSPLHF. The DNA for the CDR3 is TGTGCCAGCAGTTGGGATTCACCCCTCCACTTT.

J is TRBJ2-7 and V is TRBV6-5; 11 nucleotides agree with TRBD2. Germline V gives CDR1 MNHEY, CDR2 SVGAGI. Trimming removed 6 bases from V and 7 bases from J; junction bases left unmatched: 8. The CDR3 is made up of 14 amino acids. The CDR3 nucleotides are TGTGCCAGCAGGACAACTAGCGGGAGCGGTGAGCAGTACTTC. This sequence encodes CASRTTSGSGEQYF.

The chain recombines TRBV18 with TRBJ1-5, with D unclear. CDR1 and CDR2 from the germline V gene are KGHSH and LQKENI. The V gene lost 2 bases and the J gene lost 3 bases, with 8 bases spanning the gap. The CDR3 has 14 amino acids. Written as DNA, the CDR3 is TGTGCCAGCTCACCAGGGCAAAACAATCAGCCCCAGCATTTT. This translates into CASSPGQNNQPQHF. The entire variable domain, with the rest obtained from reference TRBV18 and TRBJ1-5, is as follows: NAGVMQNPRHLVRRRGQEARLRCSPMKGHSHVYWYRQLPEEGLKFMVYLQKENIIDESGMPKERFSAEFPKEGPSILRIQQVVRGDSAAYFCASSPGQNNQPQHFGDGTRLSIL.

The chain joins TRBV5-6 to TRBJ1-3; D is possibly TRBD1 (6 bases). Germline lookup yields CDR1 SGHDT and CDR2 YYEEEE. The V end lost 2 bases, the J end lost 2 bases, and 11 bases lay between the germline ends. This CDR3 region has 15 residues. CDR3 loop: CASSFQGKAGNTIYF. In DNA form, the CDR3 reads TGTGCCAGCAGCTTTCAGGGGAAGGCTGGAAACACCATATATTTT.

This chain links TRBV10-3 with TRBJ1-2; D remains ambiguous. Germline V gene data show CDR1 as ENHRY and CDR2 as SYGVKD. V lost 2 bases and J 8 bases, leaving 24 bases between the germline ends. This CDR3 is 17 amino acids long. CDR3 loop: CAISENRQTGFMKGYTF. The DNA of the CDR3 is TGTGCCATCAGTGAGAACCGACAAACCGGGTTTATGAAAGGCTACACCTTC.

CDR3 sequence (DNA): TGCAGCGTCTCCGGGACAGGCCTGGGTTACGAGCAGTACTTC. Its translation is CSVSGTGLGYEQYF. V and J are TRBV29-1 and TRBJ2-7; 8 nucleotides line up with TRBD1. The germline gives CDR1 SQVTM, CDR2 ANQGSEA. Trimming at V came to 6 bases and at J to 4 bases, leaving 11 bases not matched to a gene. This CDR3 is 14 amino acids long.

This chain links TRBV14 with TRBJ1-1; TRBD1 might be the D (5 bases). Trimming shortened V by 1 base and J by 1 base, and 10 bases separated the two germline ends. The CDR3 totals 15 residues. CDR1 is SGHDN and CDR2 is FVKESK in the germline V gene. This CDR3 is CASSQAGRKNTEAFF. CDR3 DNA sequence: TGTGCCAGCAGCCAAGCGGGACGGAAGAACACTGAAGCTTTCTTT. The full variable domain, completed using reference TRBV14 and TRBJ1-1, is EAGVTQFPSHSVIEKGQTVTLRCDPISGHDNLYWYRRVMGKEIKFLLHFVKESKQDESGMPNNRFLAERTGGTYSTLKVQPAELEDSGVYFCASSQAGRKNTEAFFGQGTRLTVV.

The CDR3 sequence is CASSLYRTGSTDTQYF. DNA for the CDR3: TGTGCCAGCAGCTTATATAGGACAGGGAGCACAGATACGCAGTATTTT. The chain recombines TRBV5-4 with TRBJ2-3; TRBD1 aligns across 8 bases. V dropped 2 bases and J dropped 0; count of bases not matched to a gene: 5. This CDR3 contains 16 residues. Germline-derived CDR1 and CDR2 are SGHNT and YYREEE (reference sequence). The whole variable domain, filled in from reference TRBV5-4 and TRBJ2-3, reads ETGVTQSPTHLIKTRGQQVTLRCSSQSGHNTVSWYQQALGQGPQFIFQYYREEENGRGNFPPRFSGLQFPNYSSELNVNALELDDSALYLCASSLYRTGSTDTQYFGPGTRLTVL.

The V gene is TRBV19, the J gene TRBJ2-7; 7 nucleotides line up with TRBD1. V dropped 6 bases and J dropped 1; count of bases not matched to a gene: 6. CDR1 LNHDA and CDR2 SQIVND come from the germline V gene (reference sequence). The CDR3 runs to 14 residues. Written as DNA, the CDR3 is TGTGCCAGTAGCACGGGACAGTTATCCTACGAGCAGTACTTC. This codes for CASSTGQLSYEQYF. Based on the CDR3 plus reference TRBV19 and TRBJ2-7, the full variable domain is DGGITQSPKYLFRKEGQNVTLSCEQNLNHDAMYWYRQDPGQGLRLIYYSQIVNDFQKGDIAEGYSVSREKKESFPLTVTSAQKNPTAFYLCASSTGQLSYEQYFGPGTRLTVT.